This T cell receptor (beta chain) was recorded in a study of post-analysis software for immune sequencing data. Study-wide points: TRBV5-6, TRBV5-1 and TRBV20-1 were among five TRBV segments more frequent in patients than controls.

Points on this clonotype: Its cognate antigen is unknown.

The V gene's germline CDR1 is DFQATT and CDR2 SNEGSKA (reference sequence). The CDR3 has 22 amino acids. The ends lost 2 bases at V and 0 bases at J; junction bases unmatched: 23. The TCR beta cDNA libraries contained unique molecular identifiers. TCRdb called the PCR reads again in MiXCR, with one record for every CDR3 protein. The sample lists 150,000 to 200,000 distinct CDR3 sequences; roughly 40% were seen once. Sequenced here: blood, sampled after autologous hematopoietic stem cell transplantation. The V and J genes are TRBV20-1 and TRBJ2-1, with TRBD2 matching 9 bases. This receptor was obtained from a girl aged 10-17 years with multiple sclerosis. The DNA of the CDR3 is TGCAGTGCTAGAACCTCCTTTTACTCTTGGGCTAGCGGGACCCGCTCCTACAATGAGCAGTTCTTC. This sequence encodes CSARTSFYSWASGTRSYNEQFF.